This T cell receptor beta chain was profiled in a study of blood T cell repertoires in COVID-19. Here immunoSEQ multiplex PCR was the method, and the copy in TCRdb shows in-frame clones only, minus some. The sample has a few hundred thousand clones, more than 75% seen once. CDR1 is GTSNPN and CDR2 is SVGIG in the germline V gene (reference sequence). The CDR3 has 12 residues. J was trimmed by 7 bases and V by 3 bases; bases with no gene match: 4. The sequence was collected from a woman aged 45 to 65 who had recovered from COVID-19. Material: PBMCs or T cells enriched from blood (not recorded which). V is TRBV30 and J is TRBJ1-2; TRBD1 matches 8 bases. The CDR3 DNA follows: TGTGCCTGGAGGGACAGGGTCTCTGGCTACACCTTC. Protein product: CAWRDRVSGYTF.